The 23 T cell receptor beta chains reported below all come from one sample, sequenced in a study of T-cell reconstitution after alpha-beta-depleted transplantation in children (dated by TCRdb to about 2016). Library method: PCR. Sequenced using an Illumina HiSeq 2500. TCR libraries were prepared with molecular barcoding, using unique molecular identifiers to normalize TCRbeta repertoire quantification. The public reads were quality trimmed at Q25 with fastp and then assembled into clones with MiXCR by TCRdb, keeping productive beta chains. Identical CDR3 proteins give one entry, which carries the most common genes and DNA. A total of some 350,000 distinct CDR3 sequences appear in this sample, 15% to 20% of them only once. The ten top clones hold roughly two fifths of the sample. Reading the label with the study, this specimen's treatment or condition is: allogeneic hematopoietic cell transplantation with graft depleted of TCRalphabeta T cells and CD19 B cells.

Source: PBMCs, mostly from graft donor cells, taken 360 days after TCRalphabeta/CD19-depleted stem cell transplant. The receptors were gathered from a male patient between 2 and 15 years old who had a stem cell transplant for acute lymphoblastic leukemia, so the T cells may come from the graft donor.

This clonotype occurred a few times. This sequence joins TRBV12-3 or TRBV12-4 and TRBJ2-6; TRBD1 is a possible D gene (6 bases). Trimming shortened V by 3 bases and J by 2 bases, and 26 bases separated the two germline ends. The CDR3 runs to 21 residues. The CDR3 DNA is TGTGCCAGCAGTTTGTCCTTGGGGGCAGGCCCGTACTATACTGGGGCCAACGTCCTGACTTTC. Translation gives CASSLSLGAGPYYTGANVLTF.

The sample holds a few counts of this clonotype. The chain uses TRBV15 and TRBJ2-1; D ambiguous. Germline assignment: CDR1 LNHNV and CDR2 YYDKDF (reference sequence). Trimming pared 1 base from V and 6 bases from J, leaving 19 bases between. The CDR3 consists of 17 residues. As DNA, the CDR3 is TGTGCCACCAGCAGAGTCAACTACCCTGGTTGGGGCAATGAGCAGTTCTTC. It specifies CATSRVNYPGWGNEQFF. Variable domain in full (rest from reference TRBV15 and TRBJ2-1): DAMVIQNPRYQVTQFGKPVTLSCSQTLNHNVMYWYQQKSSQAPKLLFHYYDKDFNNEADTPDNFQSRRPNTSFCFLDIRSPGLGDTAMYLCATSRVNYPGWGNEQFFGPGTRLTVL.

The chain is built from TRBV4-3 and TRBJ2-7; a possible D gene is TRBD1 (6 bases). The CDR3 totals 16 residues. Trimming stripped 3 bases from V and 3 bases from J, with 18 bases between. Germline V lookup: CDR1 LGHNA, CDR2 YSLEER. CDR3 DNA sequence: TGCGCCAGCAGCCAGGCGCACCGGGACAACATCTACGAGCAGTACTTC. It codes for CASSQAHRDNIYEQYF.

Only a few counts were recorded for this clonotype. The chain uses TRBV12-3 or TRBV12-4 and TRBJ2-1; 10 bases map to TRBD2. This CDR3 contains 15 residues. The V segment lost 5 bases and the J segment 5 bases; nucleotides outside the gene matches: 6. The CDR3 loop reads CASSPLAGAHNEQFF. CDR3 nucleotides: TGTGCCAGCAGTCCTCTAGCGGGAGCCCACAATGAGCAGTTCTTC.

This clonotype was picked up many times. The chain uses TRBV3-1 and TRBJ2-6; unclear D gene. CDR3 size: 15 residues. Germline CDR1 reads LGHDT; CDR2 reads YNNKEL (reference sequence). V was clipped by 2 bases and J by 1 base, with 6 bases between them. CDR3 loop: CASSQWGSGANVLTF. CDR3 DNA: TGTGCCAGCAGCCAATGGGGATCTGGGGCCAACGTCCTGACTTTC.

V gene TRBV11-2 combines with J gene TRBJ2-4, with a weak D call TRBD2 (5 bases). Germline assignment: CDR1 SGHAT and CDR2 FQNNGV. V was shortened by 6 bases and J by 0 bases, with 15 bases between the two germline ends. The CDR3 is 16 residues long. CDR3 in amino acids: CASSPGLNLAKNIQYF. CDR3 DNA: TGTGCCAGCAGTCCCGGACTTAATCTAGCCAAAAACATTCAGTACTTC.

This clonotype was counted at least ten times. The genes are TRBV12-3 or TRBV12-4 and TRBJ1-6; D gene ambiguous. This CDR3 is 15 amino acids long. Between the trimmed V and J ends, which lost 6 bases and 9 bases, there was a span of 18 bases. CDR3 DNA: TGTGCCAGCAGCCCTACGGGCCATCCAGGTTCACCCCTCCACTTT. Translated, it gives CASSPTGHPGSPLHF.

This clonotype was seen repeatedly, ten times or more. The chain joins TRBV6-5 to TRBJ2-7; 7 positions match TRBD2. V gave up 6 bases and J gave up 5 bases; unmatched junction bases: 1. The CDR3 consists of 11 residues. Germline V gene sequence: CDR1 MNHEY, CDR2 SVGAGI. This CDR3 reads CASSRGDEQYF. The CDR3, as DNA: TGTGCCAGCAGCCGGGGGGACGAGCAGTACTTC.

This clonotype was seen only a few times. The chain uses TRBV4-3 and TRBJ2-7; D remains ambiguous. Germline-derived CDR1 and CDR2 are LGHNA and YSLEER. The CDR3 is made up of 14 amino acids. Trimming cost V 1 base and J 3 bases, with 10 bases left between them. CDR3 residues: CASSQGRSNYEQYF. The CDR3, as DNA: TGCGCCAGCAGCCAAGGCCGGTCGAACTACGAGCAGTACTTC.

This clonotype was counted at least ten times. The CDR3 region is CASSQGSGYGPETQYF. DNA of the CDR3: TGCGCCAGCAGCCAAGGATCGGGATACGGCCCAGAGACCCAGTACTTC. The chain combines TRBV4-3 with TRBJ2-5; tentatively, D is TRBD2 (5 bases). The length of the CDR3 is 16 residues. CDR1 and CDR2 (germline): LGHNA, YSLEER. V was clipped by 1 base and J by 4 bases, with 16 bases between them.

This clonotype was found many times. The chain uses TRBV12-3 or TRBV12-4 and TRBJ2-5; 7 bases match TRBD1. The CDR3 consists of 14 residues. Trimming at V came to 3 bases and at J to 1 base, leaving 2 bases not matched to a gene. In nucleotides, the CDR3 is TGTGCCAGCAGTTTCGGGACAGTCCAAGAGACCCAGTACTTC. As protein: CASSFGTVQETQYF.

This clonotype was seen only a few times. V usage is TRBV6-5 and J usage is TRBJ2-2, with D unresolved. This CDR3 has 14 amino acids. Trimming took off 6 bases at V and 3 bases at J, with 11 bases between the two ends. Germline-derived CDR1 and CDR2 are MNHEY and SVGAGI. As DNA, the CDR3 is TGTGCCAGCAGCTTACCTAGAGACACCGGGGAGCTGTTTTTT. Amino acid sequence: CASSLPRDTGELFF.

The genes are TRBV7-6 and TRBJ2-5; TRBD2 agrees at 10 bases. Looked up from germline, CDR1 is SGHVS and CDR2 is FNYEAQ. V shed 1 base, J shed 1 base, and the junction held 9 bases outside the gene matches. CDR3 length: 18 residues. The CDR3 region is CASSLVWSSGSLQETQYF. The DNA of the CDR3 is TGTGCCAGCAGCTTAGTTTGGTCTAGCGGGAGCCTCCAAGAGACCCAGTACTTC.

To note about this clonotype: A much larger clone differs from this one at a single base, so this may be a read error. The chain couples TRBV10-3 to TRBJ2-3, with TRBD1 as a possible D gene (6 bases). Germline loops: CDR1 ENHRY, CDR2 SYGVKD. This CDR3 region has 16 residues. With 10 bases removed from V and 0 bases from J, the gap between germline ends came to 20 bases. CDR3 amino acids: CANSRTAYTSTDTQYF. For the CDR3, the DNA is TGTGCCAACAGCCGGACAGCATATACTAGCACAGATACGCAGTATTTT.

The CDR3 DNA is TGTGCCAGCAGTGATTTCGATTACTCTGGGGCCAACGTCCTGACTTTC. Translating gives CASSDFDYSGANVLTF. This rearrangement joins TRBV25-1 to TRBJ2-6; D ambiguous. Trimming pared 3 bases from V and 0 bases from J, leaving 9 bases between. CDR1 is MGHDK, CDR2 SYGVNS, per germline. The CDR3 extends over 16 amino acids. Variable domain in full (rest from reference TRBV25-1 and TRBJ2-6): EADIYQTPRYLVIGTGKKITLECSQTMGHDKMYWYQQDPGMELHLIHYSYGVNSTEKGDLSSESTVSRIRTEHFPLTLESARPSHTSQYLCASSDFDYSGANVLTFGAGSRLTVL.

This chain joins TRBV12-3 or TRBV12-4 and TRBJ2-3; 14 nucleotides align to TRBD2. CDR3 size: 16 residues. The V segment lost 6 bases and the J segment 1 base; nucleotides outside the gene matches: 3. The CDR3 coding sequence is TGTGCCAGCAGGGGACTAGCGGGAGTCCGCACAGATACGCAGTATTTT. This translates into CASRGLAGVRTDTQYF.

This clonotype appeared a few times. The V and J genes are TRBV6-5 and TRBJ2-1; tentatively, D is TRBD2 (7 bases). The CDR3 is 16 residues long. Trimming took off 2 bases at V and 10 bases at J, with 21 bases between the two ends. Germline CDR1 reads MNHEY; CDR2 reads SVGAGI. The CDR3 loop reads CASSYRGGPRLGEQFF. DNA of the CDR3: TGTGCCAGCAGTTACAGGGGGGGCCCTCGACTTGGCGAGCAGTTCTTC.

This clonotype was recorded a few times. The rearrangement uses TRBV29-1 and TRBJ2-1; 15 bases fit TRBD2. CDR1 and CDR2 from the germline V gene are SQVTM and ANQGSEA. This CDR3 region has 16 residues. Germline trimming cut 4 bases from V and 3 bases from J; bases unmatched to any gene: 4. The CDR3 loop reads CSVVGTSGRSYNEQFF. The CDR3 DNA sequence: TGCAGCGTTGTTGGGACTAGCGGGAGGAGCTACAATGAGCAGTTCTTC.

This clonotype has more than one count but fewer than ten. The CDR3 loop is CAWRGLNTEAFF. CDR3 nucleotide sequence: TGTGCCTGGCGAGGCCTGAACACTGAAGCTTTCTTT. The chain uses TRBV30 and TRBJ1-1; D not certain. CDR1 is GTSNPN, CDR2 SVGIG, per germline (reference sequence). CDR3 length equals 12 residues. Trimming took 5 bases from V and 0 from J, leaving 7 bases between them.

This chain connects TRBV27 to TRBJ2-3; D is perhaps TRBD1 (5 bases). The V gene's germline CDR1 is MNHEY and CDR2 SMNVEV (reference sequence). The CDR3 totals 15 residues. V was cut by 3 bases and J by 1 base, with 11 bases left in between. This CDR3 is CASSFQGIGTDTQYF. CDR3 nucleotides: TGTGCCAGCAGTTTCCAGGGTATCGGCACAGATACGCAGTATTTT.

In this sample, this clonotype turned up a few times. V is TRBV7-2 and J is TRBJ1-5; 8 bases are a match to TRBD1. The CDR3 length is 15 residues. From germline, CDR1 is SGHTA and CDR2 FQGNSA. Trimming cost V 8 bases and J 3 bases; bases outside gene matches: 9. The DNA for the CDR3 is TGTGCCAGCCAACTCCGGACAGGGCCCAATCAGCCCCAGCATTTT. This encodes CASQLRTGPNQPQHF.

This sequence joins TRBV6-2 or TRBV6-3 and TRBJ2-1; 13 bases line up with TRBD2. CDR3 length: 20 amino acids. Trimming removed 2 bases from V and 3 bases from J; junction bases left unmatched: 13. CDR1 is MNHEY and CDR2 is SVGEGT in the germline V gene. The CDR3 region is CASSYRTSGSSPTVYNEQFF. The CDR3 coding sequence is TGTGCCAGCAGTTACCGGACTAGCGGGAGTTCCCCCACGGTCTACAATGAGCAGTTCTTC.

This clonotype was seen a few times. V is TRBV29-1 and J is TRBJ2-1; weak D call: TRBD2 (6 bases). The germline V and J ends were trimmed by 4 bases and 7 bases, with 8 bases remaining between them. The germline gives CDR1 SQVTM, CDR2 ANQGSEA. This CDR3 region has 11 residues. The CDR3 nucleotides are TGCAGCGTTGTACTAGCTAATGAGCAGTTCTTC. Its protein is CSVVLANEQFF.